Listed here are 11 T cell receptor beta chains from one sample, sequenced in a study of blood T cell repertoires in COVID-19 (dated by TCRdb to between 2020 and 2021). The method was the immunoSEQ multiplex PCR assay. Imported from immuneACCESS, the table was reduced by TCRdb to in-frame sequences with V and J called. These copies leave out some clones; in studies compared against another copy, an unresolved V gene accounts for under half, and the cause of the remainder is not known. The sample table shows over 100,000 clones, and 70% to 90% are seen once. The ten biggest clones cover approximately 2% of the sample. Source material: peripheral blood. The receptors were sampled from a man aged 50-59 years with active COVID-19.

The J gene is TRBJ2-3, the V gene TRBV10-2, with 12 bases that match TRBD1. The CDR3 has 17 residues. CDR1 is WSHSY, CDR2 SAAADI, per germline. V trimming: 3 bases; J trimming: 4 bases; junction bases outside the gene matches: 8. CDR3 DNA sequence: TGCGCCAGCAGTGATTTTCGGGACAGGGGGCTCCCAGATACGCAGTATTTT. It is translated as CASSDFRDRGLPDTQYF.

V and J are TRBV5-5 and TRBJ1-3, with 7 bases lining up with TRBD1. With 0 bases clipped from V and 3 bases from J, the junction kept 3 bases outside the gene matches. Germline CDR1 SGHKS, CDR2 YYEKEE (reference sequence). This CDR3 region has 15 residues. The CDR3 nucleotides are TGTGCCAGCAGCTTGGAGGGGGCCGGTGGAAACACCATATATTTT. It is translated as CASSLEGAGGNTIYF.

The genes are TRBV29-1 and TRBJ1-3; no definite D call. Germline V gives CDR1 SQVTM, CDR2 ANQGSEA. V dropped 7 bases and J dropped 8 bases, with 9 bases sitting between them. The CDR3 is 10 amino acids. The CDR3 spells CSAERDTIYF. The CDR3 bases are TGCAGCGCAGAGAGGGACACCATATATTTT.

The genes are TRBV30 and TRBJ1-3; D is uncertain. V was pared by 2 bases and J by 0 bases, with 8 bases between. The CDR3 runs to 14 residues. Per the germline V gene, CDR1 is GTSNPN and CDR2 is SVGIG (reference sequence). The DNA for the CDR3 is TGTGCCTGGAGTACAGCTCTCTCTGGAAACACCATATATTTT. Residues: CAWSTALSGNTIYF.

The V and J genes are TRBV7-9 and TRBJ2-7, with D tentatively TRBD2 (5 bases). In germline, CDR1 is SEHNR, CDR2 FQNEAQ (reference sequence). Trimming took 8 bases from V and 6 from J, leaving 20 bases between them. CDR3 length: 14 residues. CDR3 sequence (DNA): TGTGCCAGCGCGAGCGGTCCCTCCTTTCTCGAGCAGTACTTC. This translates into CASASGPSFLEQYF.

This clone was seen more than once but under ten times. The chain couples TRBV5-4 to TRBJ2-2, with TRBD2 identical over 12 bases. There are 14 residues in the CDR3. The trim removed 7 bases at V and 3 bases at J, leaving 1 base unmatched. Germline CDR1 reads SGHNT; CDR2 reads YYREEE (reference sequence). The CDR3 protein is CASGLAGYTGELFF. CDR3 DNA: TGTGCCAGCGGACTAGCGGGATACACCGGGGAGCTGTTTTTT.

The J gene is TRBJ1-5, the V gene TRBV4-2; the D gene is possibly TRBD1 (6 bases). With 0 bases removed from V and 4 bases from J, the gap between germline ends came to 10 bases. Germline V lookup: CDR1 LGHNA, CDR2 YNFKEQ. The CDR3 contains 15 residues. The CDR3 DNA reads TGTGCCAGCAGCCAAGAACAGGGAGCTAATCAGCCCCAGCATTTT. Residues: CASSQEQGANQPQHF.

This chain links TRBV27 with TRBJ1-2, with D uncertain. The CDR3 loop spans 13 amino acids. Per germline, CDR1 MNHEY and CDR2 SMNVEV (reference sequence). Trimming left V 8 bases short and J 4 bases short, with 14 bases between. As DNA, the CDR3 is TGTGCCAGCGGACCGGGAGAGGCCTATGGCTACACCTTC. It yields the protein CASGPGEAYGYTF.

The chain is built from TRBV5-1 and TRBJ2-7; D gene uncertain. V was pared by 1 base and J by 1 base, with 6 bases between. The CDR3 runs 13 residues. Per the germline V gene, CDR1 is SGHRS and CDR2 is YFSETQ. The CDR3 protein is CASSLPESYEQYF. In DNA form, the CDR3 reads TGCGCCAGCAGCTTGCCGGAGTCCTACGAGCAGTACTTC.

The V and J genes are TRBV11-1 and TRBJ1-1; possibly TRBD1 for D (5 bases). Germline CDR1 reads SGHAT; CDR2 reads FQDESV (reference sequence). The V and J ends lost 7 bases and 0 bases respectively, with 18 bases between them. The CDR3 runs 16 residues. The CDR3 loop is CASTRVSSRVNTEAFF. Written as DNA, the CDR3 is TGTGCCAGCACCCGTGTCAGCTCCAGGGTGAACACTGAAGCTTTCTTT.

The J gene is TRBJ2-1, the V gene TRBV3-1 (or the pseudogene TRBV3-2), with 9 bases matching TRBD2. The CDR3 totals 18 residues. The junction had 15 bases not matched to a gene; V was cut back by 1 base and J by 8 bases. Germline CDR1 reads LGHDT; CDR2 reads YNNKEL (reference sequence). CDR3 coding DNA: TGTGCCAGCAGCCAAGCAATCAAAATGGCGGGGGGGCCGGATGAGCAGTTCTTC. Translating gives CASSQAIKMAGGPDEQFF.